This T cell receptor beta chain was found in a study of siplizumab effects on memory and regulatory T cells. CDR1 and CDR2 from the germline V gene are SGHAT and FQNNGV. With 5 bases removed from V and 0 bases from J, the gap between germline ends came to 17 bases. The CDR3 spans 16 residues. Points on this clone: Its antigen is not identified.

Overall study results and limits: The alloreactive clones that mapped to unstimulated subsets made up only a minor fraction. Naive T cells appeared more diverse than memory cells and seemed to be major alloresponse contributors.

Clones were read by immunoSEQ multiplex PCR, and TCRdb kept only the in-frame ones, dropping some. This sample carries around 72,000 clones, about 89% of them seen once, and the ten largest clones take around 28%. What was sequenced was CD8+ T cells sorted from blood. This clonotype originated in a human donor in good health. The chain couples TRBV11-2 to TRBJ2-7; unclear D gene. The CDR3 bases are TGTGCCAGCAGCCCCCGAGTGGGATTAAGCTCCTACGAGCAGTACTTC. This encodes CASSPRVGLSSYEQYF.